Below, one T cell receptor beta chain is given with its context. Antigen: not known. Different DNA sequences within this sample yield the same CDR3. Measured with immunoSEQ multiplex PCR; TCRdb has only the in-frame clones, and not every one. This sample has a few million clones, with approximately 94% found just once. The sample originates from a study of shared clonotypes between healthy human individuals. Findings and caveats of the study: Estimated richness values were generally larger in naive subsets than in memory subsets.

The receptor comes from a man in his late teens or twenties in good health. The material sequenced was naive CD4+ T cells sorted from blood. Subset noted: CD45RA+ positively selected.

This CDR3 is CAWSGDTGELFF. CDR3 nucleotide sequence: TGTGCCTGGAGTGGTGACACCGGGGAGCTGTTTTTT. V usage is TRBV30 and J usage is TRBJ2-2; unclear D gene. Germline V gene data show CDR1 as GTSNPN and CDR2 as SVGIG (reference sequence). V shed 1 base and J shed 3 bases, with 3 bases lying between them. The length of the CDR3 is 12 residues.